What follows are 4 T cell receptor beta chains derived from one specimen sequenced in a study of cytomegalovirus exposure and HLA in healthy donors. PCR was performed using 60 Vbeta and 13 Jbeta primers. Sequencing was performed with immunoSEQ multiplex PCR; in TCRdb, only in-frame clones are kept and a portion is missing. This sample has some 130,000 clones, with nearly 80% found just once. The sequencing sample was made of PBMCs. The origin of the receptors is a man between 25 and 39 years old in good health and CMV-seronegative.

The J gene is TRBJ2-1, the V gene TRBV7-8; 9 bases are shared with TRBD2. There are 16 residues in the CDR3. The V gene's germline CDR1 is SGHVS and CDR2 FQNEAQ. The ends lost 5 bases at V and 9 bases at J; junction bases unmatched: 14. The chain's CDR3 is CASSPERAGGPGEQFF. The CDR3 nucleotides read TGTGCCAGCAGCCCTGAGAGGGCGGGAGGGCCAGGTGAGCAGTTCTTC. Based on the CDR3 plus reference TRBV7-8 and TRBJ2-1, the full variable domain is GAGVSQSPRYKVAKRGQDVALRCDPISGHVSLFWYQQALGQGPEFLTYFQNEAQLDKSGLPSDRFFAERPEGSVSTLKIQRTQQEDSAVYLCASSPERAGGPGEQFFGPGTRLTVL.

The rearrangement joins TRBV7-2 to TRBJ2-5; a possible D gene is TRBD1 (6 bases). Near its end, the DNA agrees better with TRBJ2-7, so the J call may be wrong. The CDR3 has 13 amino acids. Per germline, CDR1 SGHTA and CDR2 FQGNSA. The CDR3 region is CASSPGQTYEQYF. Here the CDR3 DNA reads TGTGCCAGCAGCCCAGGACAGACCTACGAGCAGTACTTC.

This clone has only a few counts. V and J are TRBV11-2 and TRBJ2-7; 8 bases agree with TRBD2. Trimming took 6 bases from V and 0 from J; bases not matched to a gene: 4. CDR1 SGHAT and CDR2 FQNNGV come from the germline V gene. The CDR3 is 14 amino acids. In DNA, the CDR3 is TGTGCCAGCAGTCTCAGCGGGAGCTCCTACGAGCAGTACTTC. This sequence encodes CASSLSGSSYEQYF.

This chain uses TRBV6-5 with TRBJ2-3; no reliable D call. Germline CDR1 MNHEY, CDR2 SVGAGI. The V end was cut by 8 bases, the J end by 5 bases, with 8 bases between. CDR3 length equals 11 residues. The CDR3 region is CASGLRDTQYF. Here the CDR3 DNA reads TGTGCCAGCGGCTTACGAGATACGCAGTATTTT.